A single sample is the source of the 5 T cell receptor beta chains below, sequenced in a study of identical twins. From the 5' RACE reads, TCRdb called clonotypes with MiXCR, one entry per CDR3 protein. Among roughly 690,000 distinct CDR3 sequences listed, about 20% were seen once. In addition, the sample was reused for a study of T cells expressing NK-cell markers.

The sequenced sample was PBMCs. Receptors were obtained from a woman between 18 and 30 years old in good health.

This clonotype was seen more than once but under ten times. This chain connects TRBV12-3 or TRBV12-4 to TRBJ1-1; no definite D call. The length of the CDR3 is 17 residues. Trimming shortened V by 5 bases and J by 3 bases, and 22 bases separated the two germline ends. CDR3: CASSPLTPWGTDTEAFF. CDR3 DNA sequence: TGTGCCAGCAGTCCACTAACCCCGTGGGGAACCGACACTGAAGCTTTCTTT.

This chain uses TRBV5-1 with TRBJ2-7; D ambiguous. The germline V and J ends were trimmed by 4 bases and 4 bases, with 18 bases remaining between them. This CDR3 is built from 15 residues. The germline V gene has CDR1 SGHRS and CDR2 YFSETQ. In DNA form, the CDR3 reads TGCGCCAGCAGCACGGACCGCCCCGATATTTACGAGCAGTACTTC. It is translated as CASSTDRPDIYEQYF.

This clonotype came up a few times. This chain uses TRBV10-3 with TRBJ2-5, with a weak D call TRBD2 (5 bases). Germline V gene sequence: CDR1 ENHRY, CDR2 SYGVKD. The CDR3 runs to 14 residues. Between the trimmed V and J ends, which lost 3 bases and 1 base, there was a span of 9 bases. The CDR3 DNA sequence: TGTGCCATCAGTGAAACAGCGGCCCAAGAGACCCAGTACTTC. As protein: CAISETAAQETQYF.

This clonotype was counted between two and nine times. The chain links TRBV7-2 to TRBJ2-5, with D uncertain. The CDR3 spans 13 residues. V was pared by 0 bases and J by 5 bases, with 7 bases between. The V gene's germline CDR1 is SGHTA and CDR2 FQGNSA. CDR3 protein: CASSLAASETQYF. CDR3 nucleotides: TGTGCCAGCAGCTTAGCCGCGTCGGAGACCCAGTACTTC.

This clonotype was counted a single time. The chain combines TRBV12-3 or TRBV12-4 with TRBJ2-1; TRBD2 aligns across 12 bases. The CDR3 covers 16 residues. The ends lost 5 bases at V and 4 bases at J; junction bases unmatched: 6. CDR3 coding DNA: TGTGCCAGCAGTAGACTAGCGGGAGATAAATACAATGAGCAGTTCTTC. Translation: CASSRLAGDKYNEQFF.